These 32 T cell receptor beta chains were sequenced from one sample in a study of T cells in Graves' hyperthyroidism and ophthalmopathy. Amplified regions were TCR beta CDR3 sequences from RNA transcripts. The primer set for the first-round RT-PCR of the TCR CDR3 was HTBI. Each CDR3 protein is one row after TCRdb ran MiXCR on the multiplex PCR reads. This table holds 480,000 or so distinct CDR3 sequences, roughly 14% found once. The sequenced sample consisted of blood. These receptors all come from a woman aged 18-29 years with Graves' hyperthyroidism.

This clonotype was detected ten times or more. This sequence joins TRBV5-1 and TRBJ2-3, with TRBD2 identical over 12 bases. Germline CDR1 SGHRS, CDR2 YFSETQ. This CDR3 is 21 amino acids long. Unmatched junction bases numbered 18, after V lost 4 bases and J lost 0 bases. Written as DNA, the CDR3 is TGCGCCAGCAGCGGGGGGGGACTAGCGGGCTACGTGAGTTCTAGCACAGATACGCAGTATTTT. As protein: CASSGGGLAGYVSSSTDTQYF.

This clonotype appeared many times. CDR3 bases: TGTGCCAGCAGTTTATGGGGCTACGGCTATGGCTACACCTTC. Encoded protein: CASSLWGYGYGYTF. V is TRBV6-2 or TRBV6-3 and J is TRBJ1-2; tentative D call: TRBD1 (5 bases). Germline lookup yields CDR1 MNHEY and CDR2 SVGEGT. V lost 4 bases and J 4 bases, leaving 13 bases between the germline ends. The CDR3 loop spans 14 amino acids.

This clonotype was recorded a few times. This sequence joins TRBV12-5 and TRBJ2-2; D gene ambiguous. The V and J ends lost 0 bases and 8 bases respectively, with 4 bases between them. The germline V gene has CDR1 LGHNT and CDR2 FRNRAP. The CDR3 totals 12 residues. The CDR3 loop is CASGLVRGELFF. The CDR3 DNA follows: TGTGCTAGTGGTTTGGTACGGGGGGAGCTGTTTTTT.

This clonotype occurred many times. The gene calls are TRBV20-1 and TRBJ2-1, with no clear D. V was cut by 1 base and J by 5 bases, with 6 bases left in between. Looked up from germline, CDR1 is DFQATT and CDR2 is SNEGSKA (reference sequence). The CDR3 length is 12 residues. CDR3 protein: CSARGLNNEQFF. The CDR3, as DNA: TGCAGTGCTAGAGGCCTAAACAATGAGCAGTTCTTC.

This clonotype was seen many times. V is TRBV6-1 and J is TRBJ2-7; weak D call: TRBD2 (6 bases). The CDR3 totals 14 residues. The V and J ends lost 5 bases and 0 bases respectively, with 11 bases between them. CDR1 and CDR2 from the germline V gene are MNHNS and SASEGT. The chain's CDR3 is CASSPLTSSYEQYF. In DNA form, the CDR3 reads TGTGCCAGCAGTCCCTTGACTAGCTCCTACGAGCAGTACTTC.

The table lists this clonotype with many counts. The chain uses TRBV12-5 and TRBJ2-5; unclear D gene. With 1 base removed from V and 3 bases from J, the gap between germline ends came to 0 bases. The CDR3 has 11 amino acids. Germline V CDR1 and CDR2: LGHNT, FRNRAP. CDR3: CASGLEETQYF. CDR3 coding DNA: TGTGCTAGTGGTTTGGAAGAGACCCAGTACTTC.

This clonotype was counted ten times or more. The V call is TRBV7-3, the J call TRBJ1-1; D is undetermined. Germline-derived CDR1 and CDR2 are SGHTA and FQGTGA. This CDR3 has 14 residues. V was shortened by 2 bases and J by 3 bases, with 10 bases between the two germline ends. The CDR3 here is CASSLRFGHTEAFF. DNA of the CDR3: TGTGCCAGCAGCTTACGGTTCGGGCACACTGAAGCTTTCTTT.

The rearrangement uses TRBV29-1 and TRBJ2-5; 10 bases are shared with TRBD2. CDR3 length: 17 amino acids. J lost 5 bases, V lost 2 bases, and 14 bases had no gene match. The germline V gene encodes CDR1 SQVTM and CDR2 ANQGSEA. The DNA of the CDR3 is TGCAGCGTTGAACCGCTGGACGGGACTAGCGTTGACGAGACCCAGTACTTC. As protein: CSVEPLDGTSVDETQYF.

This clonotype was recorded many times. V is TRBV7-3 and J is TRBJ2-7; D is uncertain. In germline, CDR1 is SGHTA, CDR2 FQGTGA. Trimming took 0 bases from V and 5 from J, leaving 11 bases between them. This CDR3 comprises 14 residues. CDR3 in DNA: TGTGCCAGCAGCTTAACCGGCCAGTGGGACGAGCAGTACTTC. This encodes CASSLTGQWDEQYF.

This clonotype was observed many times. The chain is built from TRBV12-5 and TRBJ2-7, with 7 bases aligning to TRBD1. The CDR3 is 15 residues long. From germline, CDR1 is LGHNT and CDR2 FRNRAP. The junction had 4 bases not matched to a gene; V was cut back by 0 bases and J by 2 bases. The CDR3 protein is CASGLVRDSPYEQYF. CDR3 DNA sequence: TGTGCTAGTGGTTTGGTACGGGACAGTCCCTACGAGCAGTACTTC.

The sample holds many counts of this clonotype. The rearrangement joins TRBV11-3 to TRBJ2-2, with a weak D call TRBD1 (5 bases). V gave up 5 bases and J gave up 7 bases, with 11 bases separating them. The germline CDR1 and CDR2 sequences are SGHNT and YENEEA. The length of the CDR3 is 13 residues. The CDR3 region is CASSAKRGGELFF. CDR3 DNA: TGTGCCAGCAGCGCCAAAAGGGGCGGGGAGCTGTTTTTT.

This clonotype was seen at least ten times. The CDR3 reads CASSIMVTKDRGRHEQYF. The CDR3 bases are TGTGCCAGTAGTATAATGGTCACCAAGGACAGGGGGCGCCACGAGCAGTACTTC. The rearrangement links TRBV19 to TRBJ2-7, with TRBD1 identical over 11 bases. The V and J ends lost 2 bases and 5 bases, in that order; junction bases with no gene match: 14. CDR1 is LNHDA, CDR2 SQIVND, per germline (reference sequence). The length of the CDR3 is 18 residues.

The chain combines TRBV5-6 with TRBJ1-5; tentative D call: TRBD1 (5 bases). CDR3 length equals 14 residues. With 0 bases removed from V and 5 bases from J, the gap between germline ends came to 9 bases. CDR1 SGHDT and CDR2 YYEEEE come from the germline V gene. CDR3 region: CASSLAGNDQPQHF. The CDR3 DNA reads as TGTGCCAGCAGCTTGGCAGGGAATGATCAGCCCCAGCATTTT.

This clonotype occurred many times. The genes are TRBV7-6 and TRBJ1-4; TRBD1 matches 7 bases. Germline-derived CDR1 and CDR2 are SGHVS and FNYEAQ. The CDR3 is 15 amino acids. V lost 5 bases and J lost 5; bases outside the gene matches: 8. The CDR3 region has the DNA TGTGCCAGCAGCCCTACAGGGGACCCAAATGAAAAACTGTTTTTT. Amino acids: CASSPTGDPNEKLFF.

This clonotype has at least ten counts. The chain carries TRBV6-1 and TRBJ2-7; D call uncertain. This CDR3 spans 11 amino acids. Germline V gives CDR1 MNHNS, CDR2 SASEGT. V lost 5 bases to trimming and J lost 5 bases, with 7 bases between them. CDR3 amino acids: CASSYAHEQYF. The CDR3 DNA follows: TGTGCCAGCAGTTACGCCCACGAGCAGTACTTC.

The V and J genes are TRBV24-1 and TRBJ2-2; TRBD1 matches at 8 bases. Germline CDR1 is KGHDR and CDR2 is SFDVKD. CDR3 size: 16 residues. After removal of 3 bases from V and 3 bases from J, the junction contained 5 bases not matched to a gene. The CDR3 DNA reads TGTGCCACCAGTGATGGCAGGGGGCGGGACACCGGGGAGCTGTTTTTT. Translated, it gives CATSDGRGRDTGELFF.

This chain uses TRBV19 with TRBJ2-7; D not resolved. Germline-derived CDR1 and CDR2 are LNHDA and SQIVND (reference sequence). This CDR3 has 14 residues. Trimming pared 3 bases from V and 1 base from J, leaving 10 bases between. The CDR3 spells CASSIRDESYEQYF. CDR3 sequence (DNA): TGTGCCAGTAGTATTCGCGACGAATCCTACGAGCAGTACTTC.

At least ten counts were recorded for this clonotype. The CDR3 DNA reads TGTGCCAGTAGCCTCGGGACAGGAGGGGTCGGCTACACCTTC. It yields the protein CASSLGTGGVGYTF. This chain uses TRBV19 with TRBJ1-2, with 8 bases fitting TRBD1. From germline, CDR1 is LNHDA and CDR2 SQIVND (reference sequence). CDR3 length equals 14 residues. The junction had 11 bases not matched to a gene; V was cut back by 6 bases and J by 8 bases.

This clonotype was recorded many times. V usage is TRBV18 and J usage is TRBJ2-7; D may be TRBD1 (5 bases). The CDR3 extends over 14 amino acids. Germline V gene data show CDR1 as KGHSH and CDR2 as LQKENI. The ends were cut back, 3 bases at V and 7 bases at J, with 16 bases in the middle. The CDR3 loop is CASSPSQGFWEQYF. For the CDR3, the DNA is TGTGCCAGCTCACCTAGCCAGGGATTTTGGGAGCAGTACTTC.

This clonotype was seen only a few times. The chain employs TRBV4-1 and TRBJ1-1, with D tentatively TRBD1 (6 bases). Germline V gene lookup returns CDR1 MGHRA and CDR2 YSYEKL. Trimming shortened V by 1 base and J by 7 bases, and 13 bases separated the two germline ends. This CDR3 comprises 14 residues. The CDR3 region has the DNA TGCGCCAGCAGCCAAGTCGGGGGGGCTGATGAAGCTTTCTTT. Encoded protein: CASSQVGGADEAFF.

Many counts were recorded for this clonotype. The chain joins TRBV27 to TRBJ2-1, with TRBD1 matching over 8 bases. The CDR3 extends over 13 amino acids. With 4 bases clipped from V and 6 bases from J, the junction kept 2 bases outside the gene matches. From germline, CDR1 is MNHEY and CDR2 SMNVEV (reference sequence). The CDR3 DNA reads TGTGCCAGCAGTTGGACAGGGCCCAATGAGCAGTTCTTC. It is translated as CASSWTGPNEQFF.

Details on this clonotype: A much larger clone differs from this one at a single base, so this may be a read error. The chain couples TRBV30 to TRBJ2-1; the match to TRBD2 covers 7 bases. The ends lost 4 bases at V and 6 bases at J; junction bases unmatched: 9. Germline CDR1 reads GTSNPN; CDR2 reads SVGIG (reference sequence). There are 14 residues in the CDR3. CDR3 sequence reads: CAWNSGGGCNEQFF. The CDR3 region has the DNA TGTGCCTGGAACTCGGGAGGAGGGTGCAATGAGCAGTTCTTC.

This CDR3 reads CASSSRAGRTNYGYTF. The CDR3 DNA sequence: TGTGCCAGCAGCTCCCGGGCGGGCCGAACTAACTATGGCTACACCTTC. V usage is TRBV11-2 and J usage is TRBJ1-2, with D uncertain. The CDR3 runs to 16 residues. CDR1 is SGHAT, CDR2 FQNNGV, per germline. Trimming left V 4 bases short and J 0 bases short, with 15 bases between.

This clonotype was recorded at least ten times. V is TRBV30 and J is TRBJ2-2, with D perhaps being TRBD1 or TRBD2 (6 bases each). The CDR3 consists of 14 residues. The V gene's germline CDR1 is GTSNPN and CDR2 SVGIG (reference sequence). V was trimmed by 3 bases and J by 6 bases, leaving 14 bases between them. CDR3 coding DNA: TGTGCCTGGAGCCTAAAGGGGGGATCCGGGGAGCTGTTTTTT. It specifies CAWSLKGGSGELFF. The full variable domain, completed using reference TRBV30 and TRBJ2-2, is SQTIHQWPATLVQPVGSPLSLECTVEGTSNPNLYWYRQAAGRGLQLLFYSVGIGQISSEVPQNLSASRPQDRQFILSSKKLLLSDSGFYLCAWSLKGGSGELFFGEGSRLTVL.

This clonotype was detected ten times or more. This rearrangement joins TRBV28 to TRBJ2-7; 10 bases align to TRBD2. The CDR3 runs to 17 residues. Unmatched junction bases numbered 11, after V lost 3 bases and J lost 3 bases. The germline V gene encodes CDR1 MDHEN and CDR2 SYDVKM. The CDR3 sequence: CASSFAIELAGFYEQYV. The DNA for the CDR3 is TGTGCCAGCAGTTTCGCCATTGAACTAGCGGGGTTCTACGAGCAGTACGTC.

This clonotype has only a few counts. This chain uses TRBV6-1 with TRBJ1-1; 7 bases align to TRBD1. The CDR3 extends over 15 amino acids. Germline lookup yields CDR1 MNHNS and CDR2 SASEGT. With 2 bases clipped from V and 4 bases from J, the junction kept 7 bases outside the gene matches. The CDR3 bases are TGTGCCAGCAGTGAATGGGGGGCAGGGGGCACTGAAGCTTTCTTT. This gives the protein CASSEWGAGGTEAFF.

This clonotype appeared a few times. A much larger clonotype is one base distant, so this may be a read error. This chain connects TRBV2 to TRBJ1-1; TRBD1 might be the D (5 bases). Germline lookup yields CDR1 SNHLY and CDR2 FYNNEI. This CDR3 region has 13 residues. The CDR3: CARSDTGNTEAFF. CDR3 DNA sequence: TGTGCCCGCAGTGATACAGGGAACACTGAAGCTTTCTTT.

This clonotype was seen ten or more times. The chain uses TRBV28 and TRBJ1-2; D is unresolved. Germline V gene lookup returns CDR1 MDHEN and CDR2 SYDVKM. The V end lost 3 bases, the J end lost 2 bases, and 10 bases lay between the germline ends. This CDR3 comprises 14 residues. As DNA, the CDR3 is TGTGCCAGCAGTTTGACGGGTTCCAACTATGGCTACACCTTC. This gives the protein CASSLTGSNYGYTF.

There are many counts of this clonotype. This chain uses TRBV30 with TRBJ2-2; D possibly corresponds to TRBD2 (5 bases). CDR3 length: 12 residues. Trimming removed 2 bases from V and 7 bases from J, with 8 bases in between. CDR1 is GTSNPN, CDR2 SVGIG, per germline (reference sequence). The CDR3 DNA is TGTGCCTGGAGTCGGGATAGCGGGGAGCTGTTTTTT. This gives the protein CAWSRDSGELFF.

The rearrangement joins TRBV30 to TRBJ2-1; D call uncertain. V was pared by 0 bases and J by 6 bases, with 12 bases between. Germline V gene data show CDR1 as GTSNPN and CDR2 as SVGIG (reference sequence). CDR3 length: 14 amino acids. DNA for the CDR3: TGTGCCTGGAGTGTAAATTCCGTCGGCAATGAGCAGTTCTTC. This encodes CAWSVNSVGNEQFF.

This chain joins TRBV30 and TRBJ2-3; D is ambiguous. Germline V gene lookup returns CDR1 GTSNPN and CDR2 SVGIG (reference sequence). Between the trimmed V and J ends, which lost 3 bases and 4 bases, there was a span of 5 bases. The CDR3 covers 11 residues. As DNA, the CDR3 is TGTGCCTGGAGCCACTCAGATACGCAGTATTTT. As protein: CAWSHSDTQYF.

The chain has TRBV30 and TRBJ1-1; D might be TRBD1 (6 bases). Trimming cost V 6 bases and J 11 bases, with 19 bases left between them. This CDR3 comprises 12 residues. Germline lookup yields CDR1 GTSNPN and CDR2 SVGIG (reference sequence). CDR3: CACRGGPFGAFF. The CDR3 region has the DNA TGTGCCTGCCGAGGGGGGCCCTTCGGGGCTTTCTTT. Combining the CDR3 with reference TRBV30 and TRBJ1-1 gives the whole variable domain SQTIHQWPATLVQPVGSPLSLECTVEGTSNPNLYWYRQAAGRGLQLLFYSVGIGQISSEVPQNLSASRPQDRQFILSSKKLLLSDSGFYLCACRGGPFGAFFGQGTRLTVV.